The clone carrying this T cell receptor beta chain occurred many times. The CDR3 is 15 amino acids. Germline V gene data show CDR1 as SGHDT and CDR2 as YYEEEE. The ends were cut back, 4 bases at V and 6 bases at J, with 17 bases in the middle. The data originate from a study of neurological immune-mediated disorders. Unsorted libraries were generated from 2 million PBMCs. These cells had been stored in RNAlater at -80 C. MiXCR, applied by TCRdb to the 5' RACE reads, yields one record per CDR3 protein. Of roughly 15,000 distinct CDR3 sequences listed, roughly 15% are singletons. Sequenced sample: PBMCs. The J gene is TRBJ1-5, the V gene TRBV5-6; weak D call: TRBD1 (5 bases). This TCR derives from a man in his sixties with HTLV-1-associated myelopathy (HAM/TSP). CDR3 sequence reads: CASSLEGVGGQPQHF. The CDR3 DNA is TGTGCCAGCAGCCTGGAAGGGGTTGGGGGTCAGCCCCAGCATTTT.